One and the same sample provided the 21 T cell receptor beta chains below, sequenced in a study of cytomegalovirus exposure and HLA in healthy donors. In the PCR, 60 Vbeta and 13 Jbeta primers were used. Profiling relied on immunoSEQ multiplex PCR, and the TCRdb table lists in-frame clones only, not all of them. The sample lists 150,000 to 200,000 clones, roughly 77% occurring once. Specimen: PBMCs. Receptor source: a young man in good health and CMV-seropositive.

The chain joins TRBV11-2 to TRBJ2-1; unclear D gene. Germline V gives CDR1 SGHAT, CDR2 FQNNGV. This CDR3 spans 14 amino acids. V lost 1 base, J lost 9 bases, and 13 bases lay in between. As DNA, the CDR3 is TGTGCCAGCAGCTTAGCGCAGCAGACAAGTGAGCAGTTCTTC. Translating it yields CASSLAQQTSEQFF.

CDR3 residues: CASSQEGQGYGYTF. The CDR3 DNA reads TGCGCCAGCAGCCAAGAAGGACAGGGGTATGGCTACACCTTC. The chain employs TRBV4-1 and TRBJ1-2; 9 nucleotides agree with TRBD1. Looked up from germline, CDR1 is MGHRA and CDR2 is YSYEKL. This CDR3 contains 14 residues. The V gene end was trimmed by 0 bases and the J gene end by 5 bases; junction bases not matched to a gene: 1.

The chain recombines TRBV4-1 with TRBJ2-2; TRBD2 agrees at 8 bases. The germline gives CDR1 MGHRA, CDR2 YSYEKL. The CDR3 loop spans 16 amino acids. The ends lost 1 base at V and 1 base at J; junction bases unmatched: 2. This CDR3 reads CASSQVSGGNTGELFF. CDR3 DNA sequence: TGCGCCAGCAGCCAAGTGAGCGGGGGGAACACCGGGGAGCTGTTTTTT.

The V gene is TRBV5-1, the J gene TRBJ2-2; D possibly corresponds to TRBD1 (6 bases). The CDR3 contains 15 residues. V was cut by 3 bases and J by 0 bases, with 9 bases left in between. Germline V gives CDR1 SGHRS, CDR2 YFSETQ. The CDR3 DNA follows: TGCGCCAGCAGCTCACAGGGTCCGAACACCGGGGAGCTGTTTTTT. It is translated as CASSSQGPNTGELFF.

The rearrangement links TRBV11-3 to TRBJ2-4; 7 bases agree with TRBD1. The CDR3 totals 14 residues. CDR1 is SGHNT and CDR2 is YENEEA in the germline V gene. V shed 6 bases and J 5 bases; nucleotides not matched to a gene: 7. The DNA for the CDR3 is TGTGCCAGCAGGAAAGACAGGGACCAAAACATTCAGTACTTC. Protein: CASRKDRDQNIQYF.

This clone came up a few times. The genes are TRBV5-1 and TRBJ2-1; 11 bases agree with TRBD2. The J segment lost 6 bases and the V segment lost 0 bases, leaving 5 bases of the junction unmatched. Germline V gene sequence: CDR1 SGHRS, CDR2 YFSETQ. The CDR3 has 16 amino acids. Here the CDR3 DNA reads TGCGCCAGCAGCTTGGAGGGGACTAGCGGCTTCAATGAGCAGTTCTTC. It translates to CASSLEGTSGFNEQFF.

The V gene is TRBV6-1, the J gene TRBJ1-2; no clear D. The germline V gene encodes CDR1 MNHNS and CDR2 SASEGT. The CDR3 spans 13 residues. The germline V and J ends were trimmed by 7 bases and 2 bases, with 11 bases remaining between them. CDR3 bases: TGTGCCAGCAAAAAGACTGAAAACTATGGCTACACCTTC. Translating it yields CASKKTENYGYTF.

This chain uses TRBV14 with TRBJ1-1; tentatively, D is TRBD1 (6 bases). The CDR3 sequence is 19 residues long. Trimming pared 2 bases from V and 0 bases from J, leaving 22 bases between. The germline V gene has CDR1 SGHDN and CDR2 FVKESK. The CDR3: CASSQTRYPGQLMNTEAFF. CDR3 in DNA: TGTGCCAGCAGCCAAACCCGTTATCCGGGACAACTAATGAACACTGAAGCTTTCTTT.

Only a few counts were recorded for this clone. The chain links TRBV30 to TRBJ1-2; D perhaps matches TRBD1 (5 bases). The CDR3 spans 13 residues. CDR1 GTSNPN and CDR2 SVGIG come from the germline V gene (reference sequence). V dropped 2 bases and J dropped 4 bases, with 11 bases sitting between them. This chain's CDR3 is CAWSTGPIYGYTF. In DNA form, the CDR3 reads TGTGCCTGGAGTACAGGTCCCATCTATGGCTACACCTTC.

The V and J genes are TRBV2 and TRBJ2-1, with 9 nucleotides matching TRBD2. CDR1 is SNHLY and CDR2 is FYNNEI in the germline V gene. The CDR3 runs to 16 residues. V lost 3 bases to trimming and J lost 2 bases; unmatched junction nucleotides: 5. The CDR3 reads CASSEGGGGAYNEQFF. CDR3 coding DNA: TGTGCCAGCAGTGAGGGCGGCGGGGGGGCCTACAATGAGCAGTTCTTC.

Judged by abundance, this clone is medium-sized. This chain joins TRBV6-5 and TRBJ1-5; D unclear. Germline loops: CDR1 MNHEY, CDR2 SVGAGI. V was shortened by 5 bases and J by 1 base, with 12 bases between the two germline ends. The CDR3 is 15 residues long. The CDR3 DNA is TGTGCCAGCAGTCCAGAGAGGAGAAGCAATCAGCCCCAGCATTTT. This translates into CASSPERRSNQPQHF.

The chain employs TRBV4-1 and TRBJ2-2, with D maybe TRBD2 (5 bases). CDR3 size: 17 residues. Trimming took 1 base from V and 6 from J, leaving 18 bases between them. Germline-derived CDR1 and CDR2 are MGHRA and YSYEKL. CDR3 protein: CASSQAPVSGLAGELFF. In nucleotides, the CDR3 is TGCGCCAGCAGCCAAGCCCCGGTTTCGGGGTTGGCCGGGGAGCTGTTTTTT.

This clone appeared a single time. The V and J genes are TRBV13 and TRBJ2-7, with 7 bases lining up with TRBD2. The V gene end was trimmed by 4 bases and the J gene end by 4 bases; junction bases not matched to a gene: 4. Looked up from germline, CDR1 is PRHDT and CDR2 is FYEKMQ (reference sequence). This CDR3 has 13 residues. The CDR3 region is CASSYSSGYEQYV. CDR3 DNA sequence: TGTGCCAGCAGCTATTCTAGCGGTTACGAGCAGTACGTC.

V usage is TRBV15 and J usage is TRBJ2-5; D may be TRBD2 (6 bases). Between the trimmed V and J ends, which lost 2 bases and 5 bases, there was a span of 12 bases. CDR1 and CDR2 from the germline V gene are LNHNV and YYDKDF (reference sequence). The CDR3 is made up of 14 amino acids. CDR3 sequence (DNA): TGTGCCACCAGCAGACCCGTCGCGGGGGAGACCCAGTACTTC. This gives the protein CATSRPVAGETQYF.

This clone has a single count. This chain links TRBV6-1 with TRBJ1-2; 7 bases line up with TRBD1. The V segment lost 6 bases and the J segment 7 bases; nucleotides outside the gene matches: 2. The germline V gene has CDR1 MNHNS and CDR2 SASEGT. CDR3 size: 11 residues. The chain's CDR3 is CASRTGFGYTF. The CDR3 nucleotides are TGTGCCAGCAGGACAGGGTTTGGCTACACCTTC.

This clone showed up just once. The V gene is TRBV6-5, the J gene TRBJ2-2; 7 bases map to TRBD1. CDR3 size: 15 residues. Germline V gives CDR1 MNHEY, CDR2 SVGAGI. V gave up 8 bases and J gave up 6 bases; unmatched junction bases: 12. The CDR3 here is CASYGRQGWPGELFF. The DNA of the CDR3 is TGTGCCAGCTACGGTCGACAGGGCTGGCCCGGGGAGCTGTTTTTT.

With respect to this clone: An end of the junction does not agree with germline; a read error may underlie this. The rearrangement joins TRBV7-9 to TRBJ1-1; D uncertain. The length of the CDR3 is 13 residues. Germline values: CDR1 SEHNR, CDR2 FQNEAQ (reference sequence). The CDR3 loop reads CASSLNAGVGELF. The CDR3 DNA reads as TGTGCCAGCAGCTTAAATGCAGGTGTGGGCGAACTCTTT.

This chain joins TRBV2 and TRBJ2-1, with D tentatively TRBD1 (6 bases). The germline V and J ends were trimmed by 5 bases and 4 bases, with 15 bases remaining between them. Germline loops: CDR1 SNHLY, CDR2 FYNNEI. There are 15 residues in the CDR3. The CDR3 nucleotides are TGTGCCAGCAGTCGACAGGACCAACCTTACAATGAGCAGTTCTTC. Protein product: CASSRQDQPYNEQFF.

The chain links TRBV21-1 to TRBJ2-3; the D call of TRBD2 is as the table states it, not checked on the DNA. TRBV21-1 counts as a pseudogene. The CDR3 runs 15 residues. CDR3 loop: CASSNLGDYTDTQYF. The CDR3 coding sequence is TGTGCCAGCAGCAATTTGGGGGACTACACAGATACGCAGTATTTT.

Comment on this clone: Compared with germline, one end of the junction differs, possibly owing to a read error. The V call is TRBV11-2, the J call TRBJ1-2, with a tentative D call TRBD1 (6 bases). The CDR3 consists of 11 residues. Germline values: CDR1 SGHAT, CDR2 FQNNGV. CDR3 protein: CASSPGTRSVF. The CDR3 coding sequence is TGTGCCAGCAGCCCCGGGACACGGAGCGTCTTC.

The rearrangement joins TRBV4-1 to TRBJ1-2, with a tentative D call TRBD1 (6 bases). Trimming pared 1 base from V and 6 bases from J, leaving 9 bases between. CDR1 MGHRA and CDR2 YSYEKL come from the germline V gene. This CDR3 contains 13 residues. The CDR3 is CASSQGTVNGYTF. CDR3 bases: TGCGCCAGCAGCCAAGGGACAGTTAATGGCTACACCTTC.